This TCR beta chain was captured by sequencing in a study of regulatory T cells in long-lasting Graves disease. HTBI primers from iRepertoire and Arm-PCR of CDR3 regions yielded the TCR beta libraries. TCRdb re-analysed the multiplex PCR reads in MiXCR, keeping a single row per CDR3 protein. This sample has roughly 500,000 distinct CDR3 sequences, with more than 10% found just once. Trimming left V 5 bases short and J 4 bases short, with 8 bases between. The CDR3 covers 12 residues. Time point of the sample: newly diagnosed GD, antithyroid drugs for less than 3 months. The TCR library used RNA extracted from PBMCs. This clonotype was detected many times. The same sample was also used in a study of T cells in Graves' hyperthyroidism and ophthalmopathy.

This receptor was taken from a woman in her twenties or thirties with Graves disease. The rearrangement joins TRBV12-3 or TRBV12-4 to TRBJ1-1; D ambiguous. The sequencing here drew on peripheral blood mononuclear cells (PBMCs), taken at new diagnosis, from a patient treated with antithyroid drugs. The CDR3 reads CASSTRGTEAFF. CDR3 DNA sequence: TGTGCCAGCAGTACCCGGGGCACTGAAGCTTTCTTT.